This T cell receptor (beta chain) was obtained from a study of cytomegalovirus exposure and HLA in healthy donors. The CDR3 is 13 amino acids. The germline V gene has CDR1 GTSNPN and CDR2 SVGIG (reference sequence). V lost 2 bases and J lost 4, with 9 bases in between. Study-level results: Highly shared sequence variants in one cluster were likely a sequencing artifact.

PCR employed 60 Vbeta and 13 Jbeta primers. Profiled with immunoSEQ multiplex PCR; TCRdb holds only in-frame clones, not every one. Of roughly 150,000 clones in the sample, around 77% were seen once. Turning to this clone: The antigen is not known.

The TCR sequence derives from a man between 35 and 55 years old in good health and CMV-seronegative. The genes are TRBV30 and TRBJ1-5; unclear D gene. Sample: PBMCs. The CDR3 nucleotides are TGTGCCTGGAGTTGGCGGGAAAATCAGCCCCAGCATTTT. Its protein is CAWSWRENQPQHF.